These 32 T cell receptor beta chains originate from one sample sequenced in a study of blood T cells in healthy people across ages. A J-beta primer mix and a sample-barcoded 5' primer were used in a second PCR of roughly 7 to 12 cycles. TCRdb re-derived calls from the 5' RACE reads in MiXCR, one entry per CDR3 protein. This sample yields 1.5 million to 2 million distinct CDR3 sequences, of which over 25% are seen a single time; less than 9.5% belongs to the top ten. Specimen: blood. The receptors shown here come from a woman in her twenties or thirties in good health.

This clonotype appeared a few times. V gene TRBV12-3 or TRBV12-4 combines with J gene TRBJ2-2, with 7 bases matching TRBD2. V lost 6 bases to trimming and J lost 0 bases; unmatched junction nucleotides: 7. This CDR3 spans 16 amino acids. CDR3 residues: CASRLAEYANTGELFF. For the CDR3, the DNA is TGTGCCAGCAGGCTAGCGGAATACGCGAACACCGGGGAGCTGTTTTTT.

The J gene is TRBJ1-4, the V gene TRBV12-3 or TRBV12-4; D remains ambiguous. This CDR3 contains 16 residues. V was trimmed by 5 bases and J by 5 bases, leaving 18 bases between them. The CDR3 DNA follows: TGTGCCAGCAGTCCCGGTTACAACGGAAAAAATGAAAAACTGTTTTTT. It is translated as CASSPGYNGKNEKLFF.

V is TRBV18 and J is TRBJ2-3, with TRBD2 as a possible D gene (5 bases). This CDR3 is 15 amino acids long. CDR1 is KGHSH, CDR2 LQKENI, per germline. Deletions cut 7 bases from V and 0 bases from J, with 14 bases between. For the CDR3, the DNA is TGTGCCAGCTGCCCAGACTGGGAGAGCACAGATACGCAGTATTTT. Its translation: CASCPDWESTDTQYF.

This clonotype was seen a few times. This chain links TRBV9 with TRBJ2-3; TRBD2 agrees at 7 bases. Germline V gene data show CDR1 as SGDLS and CDR2 as YYNGEE. Germline trimming cut 4 bases from V and 0 bases from J; bases unmatched to any gene: 14. The CDR3 has 18 residues. CDR3 amino acids: CASSPFLWGGSSTDTQYF. The CDR3 bases are TGTGCCAGCAGCCCCTTTTTGTGGGGGGGTTCGAGCACAGATACGCAGTATTTT.

This clonotype turned up a few times. The V gene is TRBV27, the J gene TRBJ1-2; TRBD1 matches 8 bases. The ends lost 6 bases at V and 6 bases at J; junction bases unmatched: 6. The germline CDR1 and CDR2 sequences are MNHEY and SMNVEV (reference sequence). This CDR3 is built from 13 residues. The CDR3 DNA follows: TGTGCCAGCAGAGGACAGGGACGGAATGGCTACACCTTC. Translation: CASRGQGRNGYTF.

This clonotype was observed a handful of times. V gene TRBV29-1 combines with J gene TRBJ2-5, with a tentative D call TRBD2 (5 bases). CDR1 is SQVTM, CDR2 ANQGSEA, per germline. CDR3 length: 13 amino acids. Trimming stripped 3 bases from V and 4 bases from J, with 12 bases between. CDR3 region: CSVEPGLTETQYF. CDR3 nucleotide sequence: TGCAGCGTTGAGCCGGGGTTGACAGAGACCCAGTACTTC.

This clonotype was seen only a few times. This chain uses TRBV9 with TRBJ2-3, with D perhaps TRBD1 (6 bases). Trimming cost V 4 bases and J 5 bases, with 23 bases left between them. The CDR3 contains 17 residues. CDR1 SGDLS and CDR2 YYNGEE come from the germline V gene. Written as DNA, the CDR3 is TGTGCCAGCAGCCCGCCAAGGGGGACCGAGGGAGAAGATACGCAGTATTTT. It specifies CASSPPRGTEGEDTQYF. The variable domain in full, with the rest retrieved from reference TRBV9 and TRBJ2-3, is DSGVTQTPKHLITATGQRVTLRCSPRSGDLSVYWYQQSLDQGLQFLIQYYNGEERAKGNILERFSAQQFPDLHSELNLSSLELGDSALYFCASSPPRGTEGEDTQYFGPGTRLTVL.

This sequence joins TRBV2 and TRBJ1-2, with D perhaps matching TRBD1 (6 bases). V dropped 1 base and J dropped 5 bases, with 14 bases sitting between them. The germline CDR1 and CDR2 sequences are SNHLY and FYNNEI. The CDR3 loop spans 15 amino acids. The CDR3 reads CASSEDGGGIYGYTF. The CDR3 DNA follows: TGTGCCAGCAGTGAAGATGGGGGCGGAATTTATGGCTACACCTTC.

The table lists this clonotype with many counts. The chain carries TRBV19 and TRBJ2-7; D call uncertain. Trimming shortened V by 4 bases and J by 5 bases, and 18 bases separated the two germline ends. CDR1 LNHDA and CDR2 SQIVND come from the germline V gene (reference sequence). The CDR3 length is 15 residues. The CDR3 nucleotides are TGTGCCAGTAGTACAACTCCAAATCTAGAGAACGAGCAGTACTTC. Amino acids: CASSTTPNLENEQYF. Supplemented by reference TRBV19 and TRBJ2-7, the full variable domain reads DGGITQSPKYLFRKEGQNVTLSCEQNLNHDAMYWYRQDPGQGLRLIYYSQIVNDFQKGDIAEGYSVSREKKESFPLTVTSAQKNPTAFYLCASSTTPNLENEQYFGPGTRLTVT.

This clonotype showed up just a few times. The gene calls are TRBV24-1 and TRBJ2-1, with 10 bases fitting TRBD1. Losses at the gene ends were 2 bases for V and 7 bases for J; bases not matched to a gene: 4. CDR1 and CDR2 (germline): KGHDR, SFDVKD. CDR3 length: 15 residues. CDR3 nucleotides: TGTGCCACCAGTGATTGGGGGACAGGGGAAAATGAGCAGTTCTTC. It translates to CATSDWGTGENEQFF.

The chain links TRBV5-5 to TRBJ2-5; D call uncertain. The DNA end is more similar to TRBJ2-7, so the J call may be wrong. The CDR3 contains 14 residues. Germline V gene lookup returns CDR1 SGHKS and CDR2 YYEKEE (reference sequence). The CDR3: CASSLVVGPHEQYF. The CDR3 DNA reads TGTGCCAGCAGCTTGGTGGTAGGGCCGCACGAGCAGTACTTC.

This clonotype was observed a handful of times. This chain joins TRBV25-1 and TRBJ2-2; possibly TRBD1 or TRBD2 for D (5 bases each). The V end was cut by 9 bases, the J end by 0 bases, with 14 bases between. The CDR3 contains 15 residues. Germline values: CDR1 MGHDK, CDR2 SYGVNS. This CDR3 is CARLRDATNTGELFF. The CDR3 bases are TGTGCCAGGTTAAGGGACGCAACGAACACCGGGGAGCTGTTTTTT. Looking up the rest from reference TRBV25-1 and TRBJ2-2 gives the full variable domain: EADIYQTPRYLVIGTGKKITLECSQTMGHDKMYWYQQDPGMELHLIHYSYGVNSTEKGDLSSESTVSRIRTEHFPLTLESARPSHTSQYLCARLRDATNTGELFFGEGSRLTVL.

This clonotype was found once. The rearrangement uses TRBV5-1 and TRBJ2-1; no firm D call. This CDR3 is built from 14 residues. Trimming shortened V by 3 bases and J by 9 bases, and 16 bases separated the two germline ends. In germline, CDR1 is SGHRS, CDR2 YFSETQ. The CDR3 coding sequence is TGCGCCAGCAGCTCCGGACCCGCAAGGAGTGAGCAGTTCTTC. Translated, it gives CASSSGPARSEQFF. The full variable domain, with the rest looked up from reference TRBV5-1 and TRBJ2-1, is KAGVTQTPRYLIKTRGQQVTLSCSPISGHRSVSWYQQTPGQGLQFLFEYFSETQRNKGNFPGRFSGRQFSNSRSEMNVSTLELGDSALYLCASSSGPARSEQFFGPGTRLTVL.

The sample holds one count of this clonotype. The chain employs TRBV21-1 and TRBJ2-5; TRBD1 was called by the table and not checked on the DNA. TRBV21-1 is described as a pseudogene. This CDR3 contains 16 residues. CDR3 protein: CASSKAGREIQETQYF. In nucleotides, the CDR3 is TGTGCCAGCAGCAAAGCGGGCAGGGAGATTCAAGAGACCCAGTACTTC.

This clonotype appeared a few times. This chain uses TRBV20-1 with TRBJ2-1, with 9 bases identical to TRBD2. This CDR3 has 16 residues. Germline V gene sequence: CDR1 DFQATT, CDR2 SNEGSKA (reference sequence). With 0 bases clipped from V and 4 bases from J, the junction kept 7 bases outside the gene matches. The CDR3 DNA reads as TGCAGTGCTAGAGAAGGTAGCGGGGGTTCTTACAATGAGCAGTTCTTC. Encoded protein: CSAREGSGGSYNEQFF.

The chain links TRBV20-1 to TRBJ2-1; TRBD1 or TRBD2 may be the D gene (5 bases each). The CDR3 loop spans 16 amino acids. The germline V and J ends were trimmed by 6 bases and 6 bases, with 24 bases remaining between them. The germline CDR1 and CDR2 sequences are DFQATT and SNEGSKA (reference sequence). The DNA for the CDR3 is TGCAGTGCCCCCCGCCCCGGGGCCGTCTCCGTCAATGAGCAGTTCTTC. It codes for CSAPRPGAVSVNEQFF.

This clonotype was picked up many times. The chain carries TRBV5-1 and TRBJ2-5; TRBD1 is a possible D gene (6 bases). In germline, CDR1 is SGHRS, CDR2 YFSETQ. V was shortened by 4 bases and J by 4 bases, with 23 bases between the two germline ends. This CDR3 is built from 17 residues. The CDR3 nucleotides are TGCGCCAGCAGCCCAAGGGCCGCCGGGACATCGGGAGAGACCCAGTACTTC. Translating gives CASSPRAAGTSGETQYF. The full variable domain, with the rest looked up from reference TRBV5-1 and TRBJ2-5, is KAGVTQTPRYLIKTRGQQVTLSCSPISGHRSVSWYQQTPGQGLQFLFEYFSETQRNKGNFPGRFSGRQFSNSRSEMNVSTLELGDSALYLCASSPRAAGTSGETQYFGPGTRLLVL.

The chain uses TRBV20-1 and TRBJ2-1; the match to TRBD2 covers 12 bases. Losses at the gene ends were 0 bases for V and 9 bases for J; bases not matched to a gene: 6. The CDR3 loop spans 15 amino acids. CDR1 is DFQATT, CDR2 SNEGSKA, per germline (reference sequence). CDR3 loop: CSAREASGGAIEQFF. The CDR3 nucleotides are TGCAGTGCTAGAGAAGCTAGCGGGGGGGCCATTGAGCAGTTCTTC.

The chain's CDR3 is CASSPSHRSDGYTF. The DNA of the CDR3 is TGTGCCAGCAGCCCCTCGCACCGCTCAGATGGCTACACCTTC. The gene calls are TRBV3-1 and TRBJ1-2; D call uncertain. The CDR3 consists of 14 residues. V was clipped by 4 bases and J by 6 bases, with 15 bases between them. Germline V gives CDR1 LGHDT, CDR2 YNNKEL (reference sequence).

The gene calls are TRBV20-1 and TRBJ2-5; 9 nucleotides align to TRBD2. CDR3 length equals 16 residues. The junction had 10 bases not matched to a gene; V was cut back by 4 bases and J by 1 base. Germline CDR1 DFQATT, CDR2 SNEGSKA (reference sequence). The CDR3 coding sequence is TGCAGTGCTACTTTACCCTTAGCGGGGGTCCAAGAGACCCAGTACTTC. It codes for CSATLPLAGVQETQYF.

The gene calls are TRBV27 and TRBJ1-2; TRBD1 aligns across 8 bases. Per the germline V gene, CDR1 is MNHEY and CDR2 is SMNVEV (reference sequence). The CDR3 is 14 residues long. With 7 bases clipped from V and 11 bases from J, the junction kept 15 bases outside the gene matches. The CDR3 DNA reads as TGTGCCAGCACCAACCAACCCGGGACAGGCTCTTACACCTTC. Translation gives CASTNQPGTGSYTF.

This clonotype was seen a few times. This sequence joins TRBV7-2 and TRBJ2-1; weak D call: TRBD2 (6 bases). The CDR3 loop spans 12 amino acids. CDR1 is SGHTA and CDR2 is FQGNSA in the germline V gene. V lost 3 bases and J 12 bases, leaving 12 bases between the germline ends. The CDR3 sequence is CASSLIAGWQFF. Here the CDR3 DNA reads TGTGCCAGCAGCTTGATTGCGGGGTGGCAGTTCTTC.

This clonotype was detected only once. This may be a read error: a much more frequent sequence differs by one nucleotide. CDR3 bases: TGTGCCAGCAGCCGCCGGGACAGGGGGATCTACGAGCAGTTCTTC. Translated, it gives CASSRRDRGIYEQFF. The chain recombines TRBV7-2 with TRBJ2-1; 11 positions agree with TRBD1. Germline V lookup: CDR1 SGHTA, CDR2 FQGNSA. The CDR3 runs to 15 residues. The J segment lost 10 bases and the V segment lost 5 bases, leaving 10 bases of the junction unmatched.

This clonotype was observed many times. The chain links TRBV7-3 to TRBJ2-5; 8 nucleotides match TRBD1. V lost 5 bases to trimming and J lost 5 bases; unmatched junction nucleotides: 7. The germline gives CDR1 SGHTA, CDR2 FQGTGA. The CDR3 totals 14 residues. The CDR3 reads CASSRTGTRETQYF. DNA for the CDR3: TGTGCCAGCAGCCGGACAGGGACAAGGGAGACCCAGTACTTC.

The chain uses TRBV6-1 and TRBJ2-6, with a weak D call TRBD1 (5 bases). The CDR3 is 18 residues long. CDR1 is MNHNS, CDR2 SASEGT, per germline. V lost 5 bases and J lost 0, with 17 bases in between. In nucleotides, the CDR3 is TGTGCCAGCAGTCTCAGGGTCTACATCGCCTCTGGGGCCAACGTCCTGACTTTC. Protein product: CASSLRVYIASGANVLTF.

The chain combines TRBV20-1 with TRBJ2-5; D gene unclear. CDR3 size: 11 residues. The germline V gene encodes CDR1 DFQATT and CDR2 SNEGSKA (reference sequence). The CDR3 spells CRVVSQETQYF. The DNA of the CDR3 is TGCAGGGTAGTTAGCCAAGAGACCCAGTACTTC.

The V and J genes are TRBV20-1 and TRBJ1-1, with 9 positions matching TRBD1. The CDR3 spans 13 residues. Germline V CDR1 and CDR2: DFQATT, SNEGSKA (reference sequence). Germline trimming cut 6 bases from V and 4 bases from J; bases unmatched to any gene: 6. CDR3: CSAKTGGITEAFF. In nucleotides, the CDR3 is TGCAGTGCAAAGACAGGGGGGATCACTGAAGCTTTCTTT.

The chain combines TRBV20-1 with TRBJ2-4; 15 nucleotides agree with TRBD2. Per the germline V gene, CDR1 is DFQATT and CDR2 is SNEGSKA (reference sequence). Trimming took 5 bases from V and 7 from J; bases not matched to a gene: 12. CDR3 length: 17 residues. The CDR3 bases are TGCAGTGCTCAAACTACCGGGACTAGCGGGGGGTGGAACATTCAGTACTTC. Its translation is CSAQTTGTSGGWNIQYF.

The chain carries TRBV12-3 or TRBV12-4 and TRBJ1-6; 9 bases are a match to TRBD1. V trimming: 6 bases; J trimming: 7 bases; junction bases outside the gene matches: 7. This CDR3 has 15 amino acids. The CDR3 DNA is TGTGCCAGCAGGCCACAGGGGGCCCTCAATTCACCCCTCCACTTT. Translating it yields CASRPQGALNSPLHF.

For this clonotype: One end of the junction varies from germline; a read error may be responsible. The V gene is TRBV7-2, the J gene TRBJ2-3, with 10 positions matching TRBD2. The CDR3 is 15 residues long. The germline V gene has CDR1 SGHTA and CDR2 FQGNSA. CDR3 residues: CVSSPQRLAGDTQYF. DNA for the CDR3: TGCGTCAGCAGCCCCCAGAGACTAGCGGGAGATACGCAGTATTTT.

On this clonotype itself: Possible read error: a much larger clone is one base away. This rearrangement joins TRBV10-3 to TRBJ1-4, with D uncertain. This CDR3 comprises 13 residues. The germline gives CDR1 ENHRY, CDR2 SYGVKD. The CDR3 DNA sequence: TGTGCCTTTTCCGCGGATCTTAATGAAAAACGGTTTTTT. Translating it yields CAFSADLNEKRFF.

The V and J genes are TRBV9 and TRBJ1-2; unclear D gene. Germline V gene sequence: CDR1 SGDLS, CDR2 YYNGEE. V shed 0 bases and J shed 6 bases, with 9 bases lying between them. The length of the CDR3 is 13 residues. The CDR3 loop reads CASSVGFRDGYTF. The CDR3 nucleotides read TGTGCCAGCAGCGTAGGGTTTCGGGATGGCTACACCTTC.